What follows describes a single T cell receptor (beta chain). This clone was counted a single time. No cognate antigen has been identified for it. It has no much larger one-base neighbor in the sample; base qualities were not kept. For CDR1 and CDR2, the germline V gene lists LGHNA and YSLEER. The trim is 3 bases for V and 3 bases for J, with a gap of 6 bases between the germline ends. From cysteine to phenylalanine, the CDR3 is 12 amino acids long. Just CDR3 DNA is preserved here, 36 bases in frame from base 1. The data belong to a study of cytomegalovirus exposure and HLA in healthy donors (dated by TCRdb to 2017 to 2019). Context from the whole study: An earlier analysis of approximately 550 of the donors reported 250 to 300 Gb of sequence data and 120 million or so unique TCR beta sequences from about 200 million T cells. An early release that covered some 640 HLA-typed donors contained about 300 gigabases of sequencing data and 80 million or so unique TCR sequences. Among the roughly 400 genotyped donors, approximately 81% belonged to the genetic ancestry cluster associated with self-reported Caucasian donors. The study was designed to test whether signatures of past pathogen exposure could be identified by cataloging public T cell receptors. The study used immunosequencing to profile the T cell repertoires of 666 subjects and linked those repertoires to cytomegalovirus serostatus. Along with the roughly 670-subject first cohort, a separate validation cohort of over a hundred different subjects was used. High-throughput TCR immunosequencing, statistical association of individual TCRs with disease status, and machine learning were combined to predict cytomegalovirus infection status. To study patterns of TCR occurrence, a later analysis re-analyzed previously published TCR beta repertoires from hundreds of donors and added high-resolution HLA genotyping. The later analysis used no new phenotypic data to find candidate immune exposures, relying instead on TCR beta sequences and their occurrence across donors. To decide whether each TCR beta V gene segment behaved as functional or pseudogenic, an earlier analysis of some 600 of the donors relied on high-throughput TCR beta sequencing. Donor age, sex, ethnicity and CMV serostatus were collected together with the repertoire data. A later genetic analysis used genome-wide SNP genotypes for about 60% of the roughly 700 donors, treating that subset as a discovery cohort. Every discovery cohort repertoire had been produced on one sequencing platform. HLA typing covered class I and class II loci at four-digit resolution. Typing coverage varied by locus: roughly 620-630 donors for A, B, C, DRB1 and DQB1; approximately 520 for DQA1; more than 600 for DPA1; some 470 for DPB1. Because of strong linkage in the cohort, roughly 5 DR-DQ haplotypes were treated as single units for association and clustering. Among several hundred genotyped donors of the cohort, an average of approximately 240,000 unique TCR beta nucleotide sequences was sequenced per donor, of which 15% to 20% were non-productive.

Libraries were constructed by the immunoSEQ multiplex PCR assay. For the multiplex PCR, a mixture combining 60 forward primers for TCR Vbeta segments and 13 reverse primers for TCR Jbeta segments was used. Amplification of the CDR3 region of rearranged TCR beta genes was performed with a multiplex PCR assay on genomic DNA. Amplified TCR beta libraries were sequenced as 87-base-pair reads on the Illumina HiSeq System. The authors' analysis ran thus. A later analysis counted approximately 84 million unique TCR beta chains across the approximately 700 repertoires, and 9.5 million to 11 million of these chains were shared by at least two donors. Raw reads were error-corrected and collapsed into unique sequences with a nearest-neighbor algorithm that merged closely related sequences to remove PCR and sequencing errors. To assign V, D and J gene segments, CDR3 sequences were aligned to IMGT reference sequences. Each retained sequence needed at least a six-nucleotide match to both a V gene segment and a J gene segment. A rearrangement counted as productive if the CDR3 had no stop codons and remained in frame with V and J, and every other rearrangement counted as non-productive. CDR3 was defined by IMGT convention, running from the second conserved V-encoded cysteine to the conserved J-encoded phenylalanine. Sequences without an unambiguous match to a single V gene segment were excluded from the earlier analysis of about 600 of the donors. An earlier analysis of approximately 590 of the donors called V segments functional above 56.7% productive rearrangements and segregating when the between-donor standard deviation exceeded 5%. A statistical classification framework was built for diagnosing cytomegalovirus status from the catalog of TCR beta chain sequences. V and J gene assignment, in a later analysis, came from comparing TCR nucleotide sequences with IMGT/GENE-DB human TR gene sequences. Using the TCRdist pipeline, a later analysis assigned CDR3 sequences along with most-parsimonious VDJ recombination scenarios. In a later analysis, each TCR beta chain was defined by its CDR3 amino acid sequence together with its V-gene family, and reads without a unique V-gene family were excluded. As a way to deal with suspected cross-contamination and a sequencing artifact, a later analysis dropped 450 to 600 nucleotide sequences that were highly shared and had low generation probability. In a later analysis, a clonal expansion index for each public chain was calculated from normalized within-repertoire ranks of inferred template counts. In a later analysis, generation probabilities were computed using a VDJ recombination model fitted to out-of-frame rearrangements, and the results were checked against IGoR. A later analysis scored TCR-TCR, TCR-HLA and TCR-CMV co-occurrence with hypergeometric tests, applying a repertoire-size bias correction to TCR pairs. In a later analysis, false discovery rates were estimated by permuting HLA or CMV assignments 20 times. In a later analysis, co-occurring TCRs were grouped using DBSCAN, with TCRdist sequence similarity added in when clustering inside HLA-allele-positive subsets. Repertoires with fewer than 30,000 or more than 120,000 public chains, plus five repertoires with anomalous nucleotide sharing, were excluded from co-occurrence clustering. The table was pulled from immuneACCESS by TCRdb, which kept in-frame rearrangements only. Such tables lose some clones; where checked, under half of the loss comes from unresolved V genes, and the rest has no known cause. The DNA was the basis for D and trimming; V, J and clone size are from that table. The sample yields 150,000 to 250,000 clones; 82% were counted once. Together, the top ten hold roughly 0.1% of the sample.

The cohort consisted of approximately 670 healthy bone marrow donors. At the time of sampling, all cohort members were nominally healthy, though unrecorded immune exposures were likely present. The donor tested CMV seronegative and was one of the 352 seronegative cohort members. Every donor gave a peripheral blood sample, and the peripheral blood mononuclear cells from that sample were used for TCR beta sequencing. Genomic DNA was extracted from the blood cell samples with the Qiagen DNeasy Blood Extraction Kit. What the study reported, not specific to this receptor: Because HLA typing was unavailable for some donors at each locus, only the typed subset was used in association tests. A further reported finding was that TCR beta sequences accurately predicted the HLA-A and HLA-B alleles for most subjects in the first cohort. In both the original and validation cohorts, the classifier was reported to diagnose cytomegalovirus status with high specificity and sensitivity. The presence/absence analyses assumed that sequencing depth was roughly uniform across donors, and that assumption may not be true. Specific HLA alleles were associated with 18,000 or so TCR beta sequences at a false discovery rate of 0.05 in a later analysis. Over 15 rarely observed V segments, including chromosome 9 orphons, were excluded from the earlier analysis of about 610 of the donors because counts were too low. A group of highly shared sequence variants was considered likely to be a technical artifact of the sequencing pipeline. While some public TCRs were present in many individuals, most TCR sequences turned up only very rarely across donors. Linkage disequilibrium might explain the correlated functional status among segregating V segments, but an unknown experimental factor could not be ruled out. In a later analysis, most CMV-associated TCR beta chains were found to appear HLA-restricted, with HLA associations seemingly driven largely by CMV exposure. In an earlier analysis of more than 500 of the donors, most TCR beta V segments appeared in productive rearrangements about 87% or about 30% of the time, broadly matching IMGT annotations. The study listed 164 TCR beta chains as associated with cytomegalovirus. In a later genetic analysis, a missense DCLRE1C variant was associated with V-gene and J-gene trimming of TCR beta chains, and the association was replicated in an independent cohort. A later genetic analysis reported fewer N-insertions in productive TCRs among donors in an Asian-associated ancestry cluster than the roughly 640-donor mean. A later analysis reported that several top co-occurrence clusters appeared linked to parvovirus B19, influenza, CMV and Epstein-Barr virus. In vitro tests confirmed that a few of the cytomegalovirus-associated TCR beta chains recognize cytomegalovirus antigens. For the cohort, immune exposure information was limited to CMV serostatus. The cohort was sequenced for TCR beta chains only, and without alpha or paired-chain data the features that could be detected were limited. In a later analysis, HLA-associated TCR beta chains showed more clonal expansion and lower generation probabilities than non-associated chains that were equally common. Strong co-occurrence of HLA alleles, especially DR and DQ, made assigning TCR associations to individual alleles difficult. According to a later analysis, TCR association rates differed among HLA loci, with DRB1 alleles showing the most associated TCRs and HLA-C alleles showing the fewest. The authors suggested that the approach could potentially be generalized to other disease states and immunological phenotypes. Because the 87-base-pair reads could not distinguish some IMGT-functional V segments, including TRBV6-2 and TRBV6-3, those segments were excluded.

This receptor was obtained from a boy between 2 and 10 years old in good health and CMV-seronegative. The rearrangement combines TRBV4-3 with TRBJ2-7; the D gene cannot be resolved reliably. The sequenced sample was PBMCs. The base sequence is TGCGCCAGCAGCCATACAGTCTACGAGCAGTACTTC. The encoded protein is CASSHTVYEQYF.